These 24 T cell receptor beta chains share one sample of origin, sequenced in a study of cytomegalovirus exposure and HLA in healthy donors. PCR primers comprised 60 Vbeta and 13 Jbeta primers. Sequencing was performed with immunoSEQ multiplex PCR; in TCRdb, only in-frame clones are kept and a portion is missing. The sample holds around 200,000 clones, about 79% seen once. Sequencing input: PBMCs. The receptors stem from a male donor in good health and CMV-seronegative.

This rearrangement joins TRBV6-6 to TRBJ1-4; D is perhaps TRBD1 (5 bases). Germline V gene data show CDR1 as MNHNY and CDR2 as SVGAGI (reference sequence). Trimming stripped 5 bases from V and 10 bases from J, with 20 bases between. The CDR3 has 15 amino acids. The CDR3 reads CASSRSRGGEGKLFF. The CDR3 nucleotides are TGTGCCAGCAGTCGAAGTAGAGGAGGGGAAGGAAAACTGTTTTTT.

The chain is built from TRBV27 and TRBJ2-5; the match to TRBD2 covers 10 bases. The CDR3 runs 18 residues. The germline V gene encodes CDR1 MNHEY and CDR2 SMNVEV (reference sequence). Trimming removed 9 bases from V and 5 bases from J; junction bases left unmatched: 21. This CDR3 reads CARIYPGLASGSYETQYF. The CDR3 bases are TGTGCCAGGATTTACCCGGGACTGGCTAGCGGGAGCTATGAGACCCAGTACTTC.

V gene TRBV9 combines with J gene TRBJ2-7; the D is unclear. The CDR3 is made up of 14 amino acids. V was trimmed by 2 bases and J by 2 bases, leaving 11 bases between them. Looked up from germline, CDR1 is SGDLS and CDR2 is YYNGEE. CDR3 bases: TGTGCCAGCAGCGTTGGCGGAGCCCCCTACGAGCAGTACTTC. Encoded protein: CASSVGGAPYEQYF.

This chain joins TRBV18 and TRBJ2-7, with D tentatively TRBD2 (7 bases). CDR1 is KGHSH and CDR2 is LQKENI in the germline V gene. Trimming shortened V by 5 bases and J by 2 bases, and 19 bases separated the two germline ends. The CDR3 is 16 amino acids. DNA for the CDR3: TGTGCCAGCTCAAAGGGGGAGGGTGTCACTCCCTACGAGCAGTACTTC. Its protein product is CASSKGEGVTPYEQYF.

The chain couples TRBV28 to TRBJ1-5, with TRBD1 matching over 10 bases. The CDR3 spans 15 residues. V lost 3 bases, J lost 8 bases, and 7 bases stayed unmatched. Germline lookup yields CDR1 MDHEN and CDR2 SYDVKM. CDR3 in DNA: TGTGCCAGCAGTTTGGGACAGGGGACGAGCAAGCCCCAGCATTTT. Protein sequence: CASSLGQGTSKPQHF.

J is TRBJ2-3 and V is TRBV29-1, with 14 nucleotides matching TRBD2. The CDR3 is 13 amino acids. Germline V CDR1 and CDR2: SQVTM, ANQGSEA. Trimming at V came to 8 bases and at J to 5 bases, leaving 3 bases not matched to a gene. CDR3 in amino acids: CSSGTSGRDTQYF. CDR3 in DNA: TGCAGCTCCGGGACTAGCGGGAGAGATACGCAGTATTTT.

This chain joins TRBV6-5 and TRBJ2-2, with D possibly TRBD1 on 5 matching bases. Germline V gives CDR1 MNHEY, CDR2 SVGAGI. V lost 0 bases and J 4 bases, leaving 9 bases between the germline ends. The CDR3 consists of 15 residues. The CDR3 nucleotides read TGTGCCAGCAGTTACTCAGAGACAGCCACCGGGGAGCTGTTTTTT. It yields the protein CASSYSETATGELFF.

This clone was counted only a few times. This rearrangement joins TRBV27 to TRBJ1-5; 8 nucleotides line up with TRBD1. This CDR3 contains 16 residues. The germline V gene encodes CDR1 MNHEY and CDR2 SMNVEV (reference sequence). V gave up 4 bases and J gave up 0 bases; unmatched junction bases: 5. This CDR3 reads CASSSYRGGSNQPQHF. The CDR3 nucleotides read TGTGCCAGCAGTTCCTACAGGGGGGGTAGCAATCAGCCCCAGCATTTT.

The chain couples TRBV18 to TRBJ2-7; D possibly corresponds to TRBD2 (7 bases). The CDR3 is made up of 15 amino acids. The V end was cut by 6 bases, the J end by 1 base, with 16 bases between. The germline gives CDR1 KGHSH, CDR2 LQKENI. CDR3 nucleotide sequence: TGTGCCAGCTCCCCCCGGGGGGCGAATTCCTACGAGCAGTACTTC. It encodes CASSPRGANSYEQYF. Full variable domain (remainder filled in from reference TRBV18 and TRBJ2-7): NAGVMQNPRHLVRRRGQEARLRCSPMKGHSHVYWYRQLPEEGLKFMVYLQKENIIDESGMPKERFSAEFPKEGPSILRIQQVVRGDSAAYFCASSPRGANSYEQYFGPGTRLTVT.

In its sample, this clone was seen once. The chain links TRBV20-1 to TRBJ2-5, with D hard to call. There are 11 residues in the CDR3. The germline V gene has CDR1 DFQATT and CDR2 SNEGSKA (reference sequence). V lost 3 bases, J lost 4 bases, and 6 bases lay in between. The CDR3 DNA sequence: TGCAGTGCTAGGAGAGGAGAGACCCAGTACTTC. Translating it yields CSARRGETQYF.

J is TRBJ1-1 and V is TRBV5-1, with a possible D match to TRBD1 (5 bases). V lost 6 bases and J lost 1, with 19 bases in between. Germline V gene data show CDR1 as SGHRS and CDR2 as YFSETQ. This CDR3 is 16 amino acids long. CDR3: CASTDSSGGGNTEAFF. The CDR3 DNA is TGCGCCAGCACCGACTCCTCGGGGGGAGGGAACACTGAAGCTTTCTTT.

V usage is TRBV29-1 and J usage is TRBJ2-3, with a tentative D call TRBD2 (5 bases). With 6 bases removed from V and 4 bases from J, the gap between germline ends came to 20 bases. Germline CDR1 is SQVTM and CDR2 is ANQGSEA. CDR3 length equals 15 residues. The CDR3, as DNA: TGCAGCGTGGCAAGTCTAGCTTCACAAGCAGATACGCAGTATTTT. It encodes CSVASLASQADTQYF.

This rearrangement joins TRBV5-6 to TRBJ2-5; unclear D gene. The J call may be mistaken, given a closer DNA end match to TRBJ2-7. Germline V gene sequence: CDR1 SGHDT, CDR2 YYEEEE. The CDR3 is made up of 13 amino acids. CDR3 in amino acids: CASSFRSTYEQYF. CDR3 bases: TGTGCCAGCAGCTTCCGGAGCACCTACGAGCAGTACTTC.

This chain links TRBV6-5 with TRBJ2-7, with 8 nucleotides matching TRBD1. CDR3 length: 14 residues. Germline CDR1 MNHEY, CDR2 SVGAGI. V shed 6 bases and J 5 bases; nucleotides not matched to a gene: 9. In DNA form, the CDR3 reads TGTGCCAGCAGCGAACTTGGGACAGGACACGAGCAGTACTTC. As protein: CASSELGTGHEQYF.

The CDR3 region has the DNA TGCGCCAGCAGCGTGGACGCTAGCGGGGGCGAGCAGTACTTC. Its translation: CASSVDASGGEQYF. V and J are TRBV5-1 and TRBJ2-5; 10 bases match TRBD2. The tail of the sequence fits TRBJ2-7 better, so the J call may be wrong. This CDR3 has 14 amino acids. CDR1 and CDR2 from the germline V gene are SGHRS and YFSETQ.

The CDR3 protein is CASSAQPPGGQETQYF. DNA of the CDR3: TGTGCCAGCAGCGCCCAGCCGCCAGGGGGACAAGAGACCCAGTACTTC. This chain links TRBV9 with TRBJ2-5; the match to TRBD1 covers 7 bases. J lost 2 bases, V lost 3 bases, and 10 bases had no gene match. From germline, CDR1 is SGDLS and CDR2 YYNGEE. The CDR3 runs to 16 residues.

CDR3 sequence (DNA): TGTGCCAGCAGCTTGGCCAGGGAGCTGTTTTTT. This encodes CASSLARELFF. V gene TRBV7-9 combines with J gene TRBJ2-2; unclear D gene. CDR3 length: 11 residues. Germline V CDR1 and CDR2: SEHNR, FQNEAQ (reference sequence). Deletions cut 3 bases from V and 9 bases from J, with 5 bases between.

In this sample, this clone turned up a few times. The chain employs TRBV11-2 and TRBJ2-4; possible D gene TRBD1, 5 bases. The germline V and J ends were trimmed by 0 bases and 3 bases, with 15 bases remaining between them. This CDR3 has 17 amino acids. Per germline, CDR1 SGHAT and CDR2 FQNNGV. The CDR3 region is CASSLEGSGLGKNIQYF. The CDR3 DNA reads TGTGCCAGCAGCTTAGAAGGTTCAGGGTTGGGCAAAAACATTCAGTACTTC.

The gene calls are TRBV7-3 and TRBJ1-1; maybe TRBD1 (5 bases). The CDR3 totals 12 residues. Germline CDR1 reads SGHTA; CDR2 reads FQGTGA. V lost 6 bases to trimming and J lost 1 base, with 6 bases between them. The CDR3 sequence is CASSTGNTEAFF. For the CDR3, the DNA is TGTGCCAGCAGTACAGGGAACACTGAAGCTTTCTTT. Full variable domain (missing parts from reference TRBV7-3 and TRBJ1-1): GAGVSQTPSNKVTEKGKYVELRCDPISGHTALYWYRQSLGQGPEFLIYFQGTGAADDSGLPNDRFFAVRPEGSVSTLKIQRTERGDSAVYLCASSTGNTEAFFGQGTRLTVV.

The CDR3 region has the DNA TGTGCCAGTAACAGGTACTCCACGACCGGGGAGCTGTTTTTT. As protein: CASNRYSTTGELFF. V gene TRBV2 combines with J gene TRBJ2-2; possible D gene TRBD1, 5 bases. The V gene lost 9 bases and the J gene lost 5 bases, with 16 bases spanning the gap. Germline lookup yields CDR1 SNHLY and CDR2 FYNNEI. The CDR3 covers 14 residues.

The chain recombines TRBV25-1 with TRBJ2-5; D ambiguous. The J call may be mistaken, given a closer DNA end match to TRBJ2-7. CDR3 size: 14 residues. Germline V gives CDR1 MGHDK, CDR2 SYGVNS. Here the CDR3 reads CASSIQQSSYEQYF. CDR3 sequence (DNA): TGTGCCAGCAGTATACAGCAGAGCTCCTACGAGCAGTACTTC.

The CDR3 reads CASSEFRDRPYNEQFF. Here the CDR3 DNA reads TGCGCCAGCAGTGAGTTTAGGGACAGACCCTACAATGAGCAGTTCTTC. The chain combines TRBV10-1 with TRBJ2-1, with 7 bases matching TRBD1. Trimming cost V 1 base and J 2 bases; bases outside gene matches: 5. This CDR3 contains 16 residues. The germline gives CDR1 WNHNN, CDR2 SYGVQD (reference sequence).

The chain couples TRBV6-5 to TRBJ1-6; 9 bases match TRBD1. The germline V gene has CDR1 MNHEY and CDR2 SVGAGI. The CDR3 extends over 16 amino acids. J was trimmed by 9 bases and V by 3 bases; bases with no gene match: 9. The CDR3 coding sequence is TGTGCCAGCAGTTATCGAGGGACAGGGCTTTTTTCACCCCTCCACTTT. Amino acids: CASSYRGTGLFSPLHF.

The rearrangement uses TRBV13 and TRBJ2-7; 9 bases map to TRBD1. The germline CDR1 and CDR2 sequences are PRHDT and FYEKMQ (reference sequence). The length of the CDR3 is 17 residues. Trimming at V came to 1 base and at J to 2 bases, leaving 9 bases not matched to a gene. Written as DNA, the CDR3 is TGTGCCAGCAGCTTAGTTGGCTTGGGACAGGGCGCCTACGAGCAGTACTTC. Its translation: CASSLVGLGQGAYEQYF.